The next 17 T cell receptor beta chains were all read from a single sample in a study of identifying expanded T cells in peripheral blood. The data were produced by immunoSEQ multiplex PCR, yet TCRdb's version contains in-frame clones alone and is incomplete. The table shows roughly 130,000 clones, with approximately 86% occurring only once. Specimen: blood. The source is a person between 18 and 75 years old in good health.

In DNA form, the CDR3 reads TGCAGCGTTGAGACTAGCGGGAGGGGGGAGCTGTTTTTT. Protein product: CSVETSGRGELFF. The gene calls are TRBV29-1 and TRBJ2-2, with 13 bases identical to TRBD2. This CDR3 has 13 residues. CDR1 and CDR2 (germline): SQVTM, ANQGSEA. J was trimmed by 8 bases and V by 3 bases; bases with no gene match: 0.

This chain joins TRBV11-2 and TRBJ2-7; D tentatively reads TRBD1 or TRBD2 (5 bases each). CDR3 size: 13 residues. Deletions cut 1 base from V and 6 bases from J, with 10 bases between. The V gene's germline CDR1 is SGHAT and CDR2 FQNNGV. CDR3 DNA sequence: TGTGCCAGCAGCTTAGGGGGACGGGCCGAGCAGTACTTC. As protein: CASSLGGRAEQYF.

The rearrangement joins TRBV11-2 to TRBJ1-2; no definite D call. CDR3 length: 14 amino acids. The germline CDR1 and CDR2 sequences are SGHAT and FQNNGV. The V and J ends lost 2 bases and 8 bases respectively, with 15 bases between them. CDR3 in DNA: TGTGCCAGCAGCTTAATAGTAAACCGCCGAGGCTACACCTTC. It codes for CASSLIVNRRGYTF.

The chain combines TRBV19 with TRBJ1-1; 7 bases align to TRBD1. Germline-derived CDR1 and CDR2 are LNHDA and SQIVND (reference sequence). This CDR3 contains 13 residues. Trimming at V came to 7 bases and at J to 11 bases, leaving 13 bases not matched to a gene. The DNA of the CDR3 is TGTGCCAGTATGGCAGTACAGGGGCGATTGGCTTTCTTT. Translated, it gives CASMAVQGRLAFF.

This clone was seen just once. The V call is TRBV4-2, the J call TRBJ1-6; D unresolved. Trimming pared 0 bases from V and 7 bases from J, leaving 4 bases between. Germline V lookup: CDR1 LGHNA, CDR2 YNFKEQ. CDR3 size: 13 residues. The CDR3 here is CASSQEGNSPLHF. For the CDR3, the DNA is TGTGCCAGCAGCCAAGAAGGGAATTCACCCCTCCACTTT.

V usage is TRBV18 and J usage is TRBJ2-7; no firm D call. CDR1 is KGHSH, CDR2 LQKENI, per germline. Trimming took 2 bases from V and 1 from J, leaving 3 bases between them. CDR3 length: 12 amino acids. The CDR3 reads CASSPGSYEQYF. The CDR3 coding sequence is TGTGCCAGCTCACCAGGGTCCTACGAGCAGTACTTC.

The genes are TRBV6-5 and TRBJ2-3; D gene unclear. With 2 bases removed from V and 4 bases from J, the gap between germline ends came to 13 bases. This CDR3 region has 15 residues. Germline V gene sequence: CDR1 MNHEY, CDR2 SVGAGI. DNA of the CDR3: TGTGCCAGCAGTTACGGCAGTAGGGCTGCAGATACGCAGTATTTT. Encoded protein: CASSYGSRAADTQYF.

The chain employs TRBV11-3 and TRBJ2-7; D may be TRBD1 (6 bases). Germline V gene lookup returns CDR1 SGHNT and CDR2 YENEEA. There are 14 residues in the CDR3. Trimming left V 5 bases short and J 1 base short, with 12 bases between. The CDR3 loop is CASSHHRESYEQYF. The CDR3 DNA follows: TGTGCCAGCAGCCATCACAGGGAGTCCTACGAGCAGTACTTC.

The J gene is TRBJ2-3, the V gene TRBV7-9; D possibly corresponds to TRBD1 (6 bases). V gave up 0 bases and J gave up 4 bases, with 14 bases separating them. CDR1 and CDR2 (germline): SEHNR, FQNEAQ (reference sequence). The CDR3 sequence is 16 residues long. CDR3 sequence (DNA): TGTGCCAGCAGCTTAGCGCAGGGGCTTATCGCAGATACGCAGTATTTT. Translating gives CASSLAQGLIADTQYF.

The rearrangement uses TRBV7-2 and TRBJ1-1, with D possibly TRBD1 on 5 matching bases. V lost 5 bases and J 3 bases, leaving 10 bases between the germline ends. The CDR3 sequence is 13 residues long. Germline V gene lookup returns CDR1 SGHTA and CDR2 FQGNSA. The CDR3 loop is CASSQLGDTEAFF. The CDR3 DNA reads as TGTGCCAGCAGCCAGCTGGGGGACACTGAAGCTTTCTTT.

V is TRBV5-1 and J is TRBJ2-5, with TRBD1 identical over 9 bases. Per germline, CDR1 SGHRS and CDR2 YFSETQ. V was clipped by 4 bases and J by 4 bases; unmatched bases: 8. The CDR3 spans 15 residues. The DNA of the CDR3 is TGCGCCAGCAGCCCCGGACAGGGGTCGAGAGAGACCCAGTACTTC. Residues: CASSPGQGSRETQYF.

The chain employs TRBV5-8 and TRBJ1-2; D is undetermined. CDR1 is SGHTS, CDR2 YDEGEE, per germline. This CDR3 has 13 amino acids. Trimming pared 4 bases from V and 0 bases from J, leaving 7 bases between. CDR3 in amino acids: CASSVQPNYGYTF. Here the CDR3 DNA reads TGTGCCAGCAGCGTACAGCCTAACTATGGCTACACCTTC.

The genes are TRBV19 and TRBJ2-1, with TRBD2 identical over 12 bases. The CDR3 runs 16 residues. CDR1 LNHDA and CDR2 SQIVND come from the germline V gene (reference sequence). V shed 0 bases, J shed 7 bases, and the junction held 4 bases outside the gene matches. The CDR3 DNA sequence: TGTGCCAGTAGTATAGATCGGCTAGCGGGAGGGAATGAGCAGTTCTTC. Residues: CASSIDRLAGGNEQFF.

The V and J genes are TRBV9 and TRBJ2-1, with D possibly being TRBD1 (7 bases). CDR1 and CDR2 (germline): SGDLS, YYNGEE. Trimming pared 3 bases from V and 5 bases from J, leaving 18 bases between. The CDR3 runs to 16 residues. In DNA form, the CDR3 reads TGTGCCAGCAGCGGACCGCAGGGGGGTAGGAACAATGAGCAGTTCTTC. Translating it yields CASSGPQGGRNNEQFF. Drawing the rest from reference TRBV9 and TRBJ2-1, the complete variable domain is DSGVTQTPKHLITATGQRVTLRCSPRSGDLSVYWYQQSLDQGLQFLIQYYNGEERAKGNILERFSAQQFPDLHSELNLSSLELGDSALYFCASSGPQGGRNNEQFFGPGTRLTVL.

This clone was observed a single time. V usage is TRBV13 and J usage is TRBJ2-5; D may be TRBD2 (5 bases). The CDR3 runs 13 residues. The germline CDR1 and CDR2 sequences are PRHDT and FYEKMQ (reference sequence). The V and J ends lost 8 bases and 2 bases respectively, with 12 bases between them. The CDR3 is CASGYTGQETQYF. The CDR3 DNA follows: TGTGCCAGCGGGTATACGGGGCAAGAGACCCAGTACTTC.

The CDR3 region has the DNA TGTGCCAGCAGTGAGTCCGGGATTAGCTACGAGCAGTACTTC. This translates into CASSESGISYEQYF. The chain carries TRBV2 and TRBJ2-7; perhaps TRBD2 as D (5 bases). This CDR3 is built from 14 residues. From germline, CDR1 is SNHLY and CDR2 FYNNEI. Between the trimmed V and J ends, which lost 3 bases and 3 bases, there was a span of 12 bases.

The chain combines TRBV20-1 with TRBJ2-7; TRBD2 is a possible D gene (5 bases). Germline loops: CDR1 DFQATT, CDR2 SNEGSKA (reference sequence). Deletions cut 3 bases from V and 6 bases from J, with 9 bases between. There are 11 residues in the CDR3. CDR3: CSASVEGEQYF. CDR3 coding DNA: TGCAGTGCTAGCGTTGAGGGCGAGCAGTACTTC.